This T cell receptor beta chain was sequenced in a study of spatial heterogeneity in lung cancer. Time point: sample taken at primary tumor resection. The cohort: approximately 66 early-stage, untreated non-small cell lung cancer patients. This clonotype was seen at least ten times. What it recognizes is unknown. A unique molecular identifier was carried by every single TCR cDNA molecule. TCRdb re-analysed the 5' RACE reads in MiXCR, keeping a single row per CDR3 protein. The sample has around 100,000 distinct CDR3 sequences; approximately 4.7% are singletons. The CDR3 loop spans 15 amino acids. Between the trimmed V and J ends, which lost 0 bases and 6 bases, there was a span of 12 bases. Per germline, CDR1 PRHDT and CDR2 FYEKMQ (reference sequence). Study-level findings and limits: The number of expanded tumor alpha and beta chains correlated with mutation number. Ubiquitous expanded TCR counts tracked ubiquitous nonsynonymous mutations, and regional counts tracked regional ones.

The chain recombines TRBV13 with TRBJ2-1, with D maybe TRBD1 (6 bases). Sequencing was performed on lung tumor tissue, taken at surgery. The TCR comes from a male donor with early-stage non-small cell lung cancer. The CDR3 here is CASSLGQGPGNEQFF. DNA of the CDR3: TGTGCCAGCAGCTTAGGTCAGGGGCCAGGCAATGAGCAGTTCTTC.